This T cell receptor (beta chain) was recorded in a study of response to subunit inactivated influenza vaccine. V lost 4 bases to trimming and J lost 5 bases; unmatched junction nucleotides: 4. Germline CDR1 reads DFQATT; CDR2 reads SNEGSKA (reference sequence). The CDR3 extends over 14 amino acids. A note on this clonotype: What it binds is unknown.

Study-wide results and limits: There was a suggestion from the authors that each seasonal influenza vaccination recruits few new T cells.

In TCRdb, the RT-PCR reads were re-called with MiXCR into one record per CDR3 protein. The profile shows some 570,000 distinct CDR3 sequences, around 11% of them singletons. These same records also appear under a second study, on T cells expressing NK-cell markers. This second report adds: With UMIs, 5'RACE template switching was used to make TCR beta cDNA. From sorted CD3+CD56+NKG2C+, CD3+CD56+NKG2C- and CD3+CD56-NKG2C+ T cells came the TCR beta repertoires. Sorting was limited to alpha-beta TCR-expressing T cells with an anti-gamma-delta TCR antibody in several experiments. Expanded NKG2C+ T cell clones had unclear HCMV specificity.

The chain joins TRBV20-1 to TRBJ2-7, with 14 nucleotides matching TRBD2. This sequence originates from a man in his fifties or sixties who received an inactivated influenza vaccine. The input for sequencing was PBMCs from blood, taken on the day of vaccination. The CDR3 nucleotides read TGCAGTGCTAAGACTAGCGGGGGGGCGAACGAGCAGTACTTC. Translation gives CSAKTSGGANEQYF.